These 15 T cell receptor beta chains share one sample of origin, sequenced in a study of T cells in Graves' hyperthyroidism and ophthalmopathy. TCR beta CDR3 region amplification was performed from RNA transcripts. First-round RT-PCR targeting the TCR CDR3 was performed with the HTBI primer set. TCRdb reprocessed the multiplex PCR reads via MiXCR and lists one record per CDR3 protein. The sample lists 730,000 or so distinct CDR3 sequences, roughly a sixth seen once, with approximately 16% in the top ten. Sequencing was carried out using blood. These receptors were obtained from a woman in her fifties or sixties with Graves' hyperthyroidism that later progressed to Graves' ophthalmopathy.

This clonotype has a handful of counts. This chain joins TRBV20-1 and TRBJ2-4, with D perhaps matching TRBD1 or TRBD2 (5 bases each). The V end was cut by 7 bases, the J end by 6 bases, with 10 bases between. CDR1 is DFQATT and CDR2 is SNEGSKA in the germline V gene (reference sequence). The CDR3 consists of 11 residues. The CDR3 DNA reads as TGCAGTGTGGGGGTCTCAAACATTCAGTACTTC. This encodes CSVGVSNIQYF.

V is TRBV9 and J is TRBJ2-7; D is ambiguous. CDR1 and CDR2 (germline): SGDLS, YYNGEE. This CDR3 is 15 amino acids long. Trimming stripped 0 bases from V and 1 base from J, with 11 bases between. The CDR3 sequence is CASSVGAGGSYEQYF. CDR3 DNA sequence: TGTGCCAGCAGCGTAGGGGCAGGTGGTTCCTACGAGCAGTACTTC.

V and J are TRBV4-1 and TRBJ1-2; possibly TRBD1 for D (6 bases). Looked up from germline, CDR1 is MGHRA and CDR2 is YSYEKL. There are 17 residues in the CDR3. Trimming pared 4 bases from V and 4 bases from J, leaving 22 bases between. This chain's CDR3 is CASSPTLGAGNLYGYTF. The CDR3 coding sequence is TGCGCCAGCAGCCCAACGTTGGGGGCAGGTAACCTCTATGGCTACACCTTC.

Many counts were recorded for this clonotype. The gene calls are TRBV20-1 and TRBJ2-3, with 8 nucleotides matching TRBD2. CDR1 and CDR2 (germline): DFQATT, SNEGSKA (reference sequence). The CDR3 runs 15 residues. With V trimmed by 0 bases and J by 4 bases, 6 bases remained unmatched. The CDR3 nucleotides are TGCAGTGCTAGAGACCCCGGACTAGCATCAGATACGCAGTATTTT. This sequence encodes CSARDPGLASDTQYF.

Details on this clonotype: A much larger clone is a single base away; this may be a read error. This chain links TRBV29-1 with TRBJ2-1; D uncertain. The CDR3 runs to 9 residues. The germline V gene has CDR1 SQVTM and CDR2 ANQGSEA. Trimming shortened V by 3 bases and J by 7 bases, and 1 base separated the two germline ends. CDR3 protein: CSVENEQFF. The DNA of the CDR3 is TGCAGCGTTGAGAATGAGCAGTTCTTC.

The CDR3 reads CASSSAGTGPQTQYF. CDR3 DNA: TGTGCCAGCAGCTCTGCCGGGACAGGGCCACAGACCCAGTACTTC. The chain employs TRBV7-9 and TRBJ2-5; 9 bases line up with TRBD1. V dropped 4 bases and J dropped 6; count of bases not matched to a gene: 9. Germline loops: CDR1 SEHNR, CDR2 FQNEAQ (reference sequence). This CDR3 has 15 residues.

The chain has TRBV20-1 and TRBJ1-4, with D possibly matching TRBD1 (5 bases). This CDR3 has 14 residues. V was clipped by 1 base and J by 5 bases, with 11 bases between them. CDR1 is DFQATT and CDR2 is SNEGSKA in the germline V gene (reference sequence). CDR3: CSARVVGGNEKLFF. CDR3 DNA: TGCAGTGCTAGAGTTGTGGGGGGGAATGAAAAACTGTTTTTT.

This clonotype came up many times. The rearrangement links TRBV3-1 to TRBJ2-7; the match to TRBD2 covers 8 bases. This CDR3 comprises 14 residues. Looked up from germline, CDR1 is LGHDT and CDR2 is YNNKEL (reference sequence). The V gene end was trimmed by 1 base and the J gene end by 6 bases; junction bases not matched to a gene: 5. The CDR3 loop reads CASSQAGLAGEQYF. The CDR3 DNA follows: TGTGCCAGCAGCCAAGCAGGACTAGCAGGCGAGCAGTACTTC.

The chain combines TRBV5-4 with TRBJ2-3; D possibly uses TRBD1 or TRBD2 (6 bases each). The V and J ends lost 6 bases and 5 bases respectively, with 19 bases between them. The CDR3 consists of 15 residues. CDR1 is SGHNT, CDR2 YYREEE, per germline (reference sequence). The CDR3 loop is CASTVDRGQVDTQYF. For the CDR3, the DNA is TGTGCCAGCACCGTGGATCGGGGGCAGGTAGATACGCAGTATTTT.

Turning to this clonotype: This clone may be a read error of a much larger clone one base away. This rearrangement joins TRBV5-1 to TRBJ1-6, with 7 bases aligning to TRBD1. J was trimmed by 2 bases and V by 7 bases; bases with no gene match: 9. This CDR3 has 16 amino acids. Germline CDR1 is SGHRS and CDR2 is YFSETQ. The DNA for the CDR3 is TGCGCCAGCGCAGGGGACAGCAGCCCCTATAATTCACCCCTCCACTTT. Translated: CASAGDSSPYNSPLHF.

Concerning this clonotype itself: A single base separates this from a much larger clone, so it may be a read error. Here the CDR3 omits its conserved ending phenylalanine or tryptophan, so a read error is the likely source. The V gene is TRBV30, the J gene TRBJ1-1, with D uncertain. The CDR3 loop spans 12 amino acids. The germline V and J ends were trimmed by 2 bases and 4 bases, with 8 bases remaining between them. CDR1 and CDR2 (germline): GTSNPN, SVGIG (reference sequence). In nucleotides, the CDR3 is TGTGCCTGGAGTACCGGCGGCACTGAAGCTTTCGTT. Its protein product is CAWSTGGTEAFV.

In its sample, this clonotype was seen a few times. This chain uses TRBV15 with TRBJ1-2; the match to TRBD1 covers 7 bases. The trim removed 6 bases at V and 5 bases at J, leaving 12 bases unmatched. The CDR3 length is 15 residues. CDR1 is LNHNV and CDR2 is YYDKDF in the germline V gene (reference sequence). The CDR3 protein is CATRPSPDRAYGYTF. The CDR3 nucleotides are TGTGCCACCAGACCCTCCCCTGACAGGGCGTATGGCTACACCTTC.

This sequence joins TRBV7-9 and TRBJ1-4, with D tentatively TRBD1 (5 bases). The CDR3 runs 16 residues. The germline V gene has CDR1 SEHNR and CDR2 FQNEAQ (reference sequence). With 1 base removed from V and 4 bases from J, the gap between germline ends came to 13 bases. The CDR3 spells CASSLGGTADNEKLFF. Here the CDR3 DNA reads TGTGCCAGCAGCTTAGGAGGGACGGCCGATAATGAAAAACTGTTTTTT.

The chain joins TRBV9 to TRBJ2-7; 12 nucleotides align to TRBD2. Germline-derived CDR1 and CDR2 are SGDLS and YYNGEE. CDR3 length: 14 amino acids. With 4 bases clipped from V and 13 bases from J, the junction kept 12 bases outside the gene matches. The CDR3 here is CASSSGTSGHELYF. CDR3 DNA sequence: TGTGCCAGCAGCTCAGGGACTAGCGGGCACGAGCTTTACTTC.

This clonotype was observed many times. The chain employs TRBV2 and TRBJ2-4; possible D gene TRBD1, 6 bases. Trimming cost V 5 bases and J 8 bases, with 25 bases left between them. The CDR3 has 17 residues. CDR1 and CDR2 (germline): SNHLY, FYNNEI. The DNA for the CDR3 is TGTGCCAGCAGTCCCAACTCGGACAGCCTTTTCACTTACATTCAGTACTTC. Protein sequence: CASSPNSDSLFTYIQYF.